Listed here is a single T cell receptor beta chain. Germline lookup yields CDR1 MNHEY and CDR2 SMNVEV (reference sequence). There are 13 residues in the CDR3. V gave up 2 bases and J gave up 8 bases, with 10 bases separating them. This record comes from a study of blood T cell repertoires in COVID-19. Across the study: Material from acute and convalescent COVID-19 was sourced from the United States, Italy and Spain. In each case, the material was cDNA or gDNA derived from T cells, B-cell-depleted T cells, or PBMCs.

Source study methods: Estimates of nucleated cell counts were drawn from the amplification of reference gene primers. Sequenced by immunoSEQ multiplex PCR; TCRdb stores in-frame clones only, minus some. V and J calls and clone size are as listed in that table; D and trimming were resolved from the DNA. The table lists about 210,000 clones, roughly 78% of them singletons. The TCR comes from a woman aged 40 to 55 with acute or convalescent COVID-19. This rearrangement joins TRBV27 to TRBJ2-1, with D perhaps TRBD2 (5 bases). Sequenced input: peripheral blood. This chain's CDR3 is CASSLGGLDEQFF. In DNA form, the CDR3 reads TGTGCCAGCAGTTTAGGAGGCCTCGATGAGCAGTTCTTC.